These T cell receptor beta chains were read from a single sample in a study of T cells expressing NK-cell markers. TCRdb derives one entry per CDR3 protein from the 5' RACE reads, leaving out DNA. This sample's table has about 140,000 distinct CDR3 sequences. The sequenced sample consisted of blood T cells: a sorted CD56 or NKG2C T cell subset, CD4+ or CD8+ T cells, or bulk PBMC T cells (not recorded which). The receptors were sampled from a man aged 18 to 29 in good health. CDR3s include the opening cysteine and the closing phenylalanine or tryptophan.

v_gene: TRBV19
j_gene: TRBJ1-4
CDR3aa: CASTKGVDRVGEKLFF

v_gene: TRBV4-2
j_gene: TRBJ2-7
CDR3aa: CASSQDVTGIYEQYF

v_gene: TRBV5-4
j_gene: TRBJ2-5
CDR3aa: CASRTGLAGGGETQYF

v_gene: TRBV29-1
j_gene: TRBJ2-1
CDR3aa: CSGLGLAGGNEQFF

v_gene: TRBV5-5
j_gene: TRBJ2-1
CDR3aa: CASSLFAASSYNEQFF

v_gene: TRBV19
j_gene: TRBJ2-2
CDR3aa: CASSIWGPAGGELFF

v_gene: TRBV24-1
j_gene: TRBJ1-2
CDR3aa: CATSDSINYGYTF

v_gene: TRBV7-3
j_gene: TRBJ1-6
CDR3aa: CASTTQAVNSPLHF

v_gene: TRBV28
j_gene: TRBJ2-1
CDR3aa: CASSFRGTYNEQFF

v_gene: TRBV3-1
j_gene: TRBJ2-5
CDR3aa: CASSRGTQETQYF

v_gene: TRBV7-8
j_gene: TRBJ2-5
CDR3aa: CASSSPGQGKETQYF

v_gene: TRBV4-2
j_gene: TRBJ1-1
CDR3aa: CASSQEWRGVTEAFF

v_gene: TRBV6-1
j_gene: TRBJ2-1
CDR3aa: CASSLGPRGEQFF

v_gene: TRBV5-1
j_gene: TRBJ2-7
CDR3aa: CASSWGISYEQYF

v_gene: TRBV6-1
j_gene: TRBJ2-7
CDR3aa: CASSTASGRLLYEQYF

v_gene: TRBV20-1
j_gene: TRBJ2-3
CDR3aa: CSARDTGGSQRDTQYF

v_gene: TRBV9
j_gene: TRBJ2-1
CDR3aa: CASTDPSNEQFF

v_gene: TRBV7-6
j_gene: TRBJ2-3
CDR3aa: CASSFGSGEYTDTQYF

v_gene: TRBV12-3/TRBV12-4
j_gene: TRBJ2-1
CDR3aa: CASRLAGEQFF

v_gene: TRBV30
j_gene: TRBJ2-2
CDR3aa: CAWKTEQAPNTGELFF

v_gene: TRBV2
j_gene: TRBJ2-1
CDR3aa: CASFGLAGGGEQFF

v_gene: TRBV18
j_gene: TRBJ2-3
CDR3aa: CASSPSAGTSTDTQYF

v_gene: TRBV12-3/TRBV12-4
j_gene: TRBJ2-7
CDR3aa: CASSLDSYEQYF

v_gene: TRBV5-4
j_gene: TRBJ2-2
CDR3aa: CASRTTGGASTGELFF

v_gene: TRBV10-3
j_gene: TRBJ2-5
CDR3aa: CAISGRDVGQETQYF

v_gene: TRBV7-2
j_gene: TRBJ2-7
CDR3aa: CASSLGTSGSGYEQYF

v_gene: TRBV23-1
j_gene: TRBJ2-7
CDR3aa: CASSQGGLTSYEQYF

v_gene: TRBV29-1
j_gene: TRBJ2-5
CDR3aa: CSVRRENDVTQYF

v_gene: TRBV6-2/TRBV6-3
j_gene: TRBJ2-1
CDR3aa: CASAIVGSSYNEQFF

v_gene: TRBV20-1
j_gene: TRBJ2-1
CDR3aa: CSAGLSESSYNEQFF

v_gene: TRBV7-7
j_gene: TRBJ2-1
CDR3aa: CASSPPAGEQFF

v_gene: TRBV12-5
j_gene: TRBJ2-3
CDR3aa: CASRVSSGGWDTQYF